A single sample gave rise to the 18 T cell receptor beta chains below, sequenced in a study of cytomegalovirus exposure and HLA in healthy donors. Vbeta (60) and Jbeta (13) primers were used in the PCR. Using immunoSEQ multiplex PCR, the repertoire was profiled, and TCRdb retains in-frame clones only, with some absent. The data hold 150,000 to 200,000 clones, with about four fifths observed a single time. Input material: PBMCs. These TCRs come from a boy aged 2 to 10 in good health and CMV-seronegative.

The CDR3 DNA reads as TGTGCCAGTAACTCGTGGACAGAAGAGACCCAGTACTTC. The encoded protein is CASNSWTEETQYF. The J gene is TRBJ2-5, the V gene TRBV19, with D maybe TRBD1 (6 bases). The V end was cut by 7 bases, the J end by 3 bases, with 12 bases between. This CDR3 is 13 amino acids long. Germline CDR1 LNHDA, CDR2 SQIVND (reference sequence). Filled out from reference TRBV19 and TRBJ2-5, the complete variable domain reads DGGITQSPKYLFRKEGQNVTLSCEQNLNHDAMYWYRQDPGQGLRLIYYSQIVNDFQKGDIAEGYSVSREKKESFPLTVTSAQKNPTAFYLCASNSWTEETQYFGPGTRLLVL.

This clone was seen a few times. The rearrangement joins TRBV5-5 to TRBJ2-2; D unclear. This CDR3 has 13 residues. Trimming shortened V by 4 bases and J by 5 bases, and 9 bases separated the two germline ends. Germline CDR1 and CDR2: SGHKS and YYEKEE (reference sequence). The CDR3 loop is CASSPVRTGELFF. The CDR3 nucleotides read TGTGCCAGCAGCCCCGTCCGGACCGGGGAGCTGTTTTTT.

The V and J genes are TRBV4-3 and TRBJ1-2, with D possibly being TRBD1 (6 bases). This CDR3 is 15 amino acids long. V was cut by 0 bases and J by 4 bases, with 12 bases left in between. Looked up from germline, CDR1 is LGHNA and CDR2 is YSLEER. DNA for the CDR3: TGCGCCAGCAGCCAAGACCGGGGGGCGTTCTATGGCTACACCTTC. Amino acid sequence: CASSQDRGAFYGYTF.

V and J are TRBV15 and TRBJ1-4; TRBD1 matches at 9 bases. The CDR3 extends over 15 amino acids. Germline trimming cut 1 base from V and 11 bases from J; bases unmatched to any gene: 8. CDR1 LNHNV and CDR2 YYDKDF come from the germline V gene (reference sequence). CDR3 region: CATSRVGQGRGKLFF. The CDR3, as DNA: TGTGCCACCAGCAGAGTTGGACAGGGGAGAGGGAAACTGTTTTTT.

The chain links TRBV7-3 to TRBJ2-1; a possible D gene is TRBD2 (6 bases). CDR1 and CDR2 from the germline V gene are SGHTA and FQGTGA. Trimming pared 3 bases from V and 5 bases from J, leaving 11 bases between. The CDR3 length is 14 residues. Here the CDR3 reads CASSFGGRNNEQFF. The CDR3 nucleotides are TGTGCCAGCAGCTTCGGGGGACGCAACAATGAGCAGTTCTTC. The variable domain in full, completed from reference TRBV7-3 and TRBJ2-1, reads GAGVSQTPSNKVTEKGKYVELRCDPISGHTALYWYRQSLGQGPEFLIYFQGTGAADDSGLPNDRFFAVRPEGSVSTLKIQRTERGDSAVYLCASSFGGRNNEQFFGPGTRLTVL.

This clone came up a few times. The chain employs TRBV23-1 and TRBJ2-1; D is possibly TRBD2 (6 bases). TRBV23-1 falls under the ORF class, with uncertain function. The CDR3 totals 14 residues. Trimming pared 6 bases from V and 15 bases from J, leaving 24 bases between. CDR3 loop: CASSRLRDWASPFF. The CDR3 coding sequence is TGCGCCAGCAGCCGACTCAGGGACTGGGCATCTCCGTTCTTC.

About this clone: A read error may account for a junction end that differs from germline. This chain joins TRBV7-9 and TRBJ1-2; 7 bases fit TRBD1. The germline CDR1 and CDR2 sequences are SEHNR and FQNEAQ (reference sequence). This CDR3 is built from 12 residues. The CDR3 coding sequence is TGTGCCAGCAGCTTCCCGGGGACAGACGAGCCCTTC. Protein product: CASSFPGTDEPF.

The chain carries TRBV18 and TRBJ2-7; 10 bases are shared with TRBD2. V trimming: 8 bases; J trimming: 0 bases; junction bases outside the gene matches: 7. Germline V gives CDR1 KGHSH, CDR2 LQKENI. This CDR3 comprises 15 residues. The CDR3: CASTPGLATSYEQYF. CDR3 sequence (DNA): TGTGCCAGCACCCCGGGACTAGCGACCTCCTACGAGCAGTACTTC.

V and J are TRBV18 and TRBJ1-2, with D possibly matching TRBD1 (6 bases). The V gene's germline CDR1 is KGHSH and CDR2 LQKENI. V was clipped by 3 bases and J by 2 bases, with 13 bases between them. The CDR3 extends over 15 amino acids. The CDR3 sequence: CASSPVGAENYGYTF. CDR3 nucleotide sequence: TGTGCCAGCTCACCGGTGGGGGCTGAGAACTATGGCTACACCTTC.

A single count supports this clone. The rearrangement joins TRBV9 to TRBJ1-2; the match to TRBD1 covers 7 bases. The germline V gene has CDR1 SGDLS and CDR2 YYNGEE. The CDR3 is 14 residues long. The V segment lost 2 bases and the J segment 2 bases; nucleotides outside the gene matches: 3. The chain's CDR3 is CASSVTGENYGYTF. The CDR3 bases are TGTGCCAGCAGCGTCACAGGGGAGAACTATGGCTACACCTTC.

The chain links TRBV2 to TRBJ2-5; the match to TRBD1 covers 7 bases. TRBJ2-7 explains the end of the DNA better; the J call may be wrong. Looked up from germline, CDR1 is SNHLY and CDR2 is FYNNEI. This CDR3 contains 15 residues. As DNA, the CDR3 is TGTGCCAGCAGTCATCGACCGGGACAGTTTCACGAGCAGTACTTC. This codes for CASSHRPGQFHEQYF.

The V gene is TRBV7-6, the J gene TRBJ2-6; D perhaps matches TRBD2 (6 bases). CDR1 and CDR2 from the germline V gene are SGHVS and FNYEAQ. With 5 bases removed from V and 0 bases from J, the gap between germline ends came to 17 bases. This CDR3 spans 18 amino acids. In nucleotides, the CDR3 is TGTGCCAGCAGCAAGCGGGCAGGTGGACTCTCTGGGGCCAACGTCCTGACTTTC. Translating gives CASSKRAGGLSGANVLTF.

The CDR3 nucleotides read TGTGCCAGCAGCTTAGTTAGGGGGGAGCAGTTCTTC. Protein: CASSLVRGEQFF. The V call is TRBV7-2, the J call TRBJ2-1; D is possibly TRBD1 (6 bases). V was shortened by 1 base and J by 10 bases, with 8 bases between the two germline ends. CDR3 length: 12 residues. Germline CDR1 and CDR2: SGHTA and FQGNSA.

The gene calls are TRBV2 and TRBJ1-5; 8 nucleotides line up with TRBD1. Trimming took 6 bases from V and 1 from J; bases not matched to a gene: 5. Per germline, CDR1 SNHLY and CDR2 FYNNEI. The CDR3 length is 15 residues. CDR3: CASSPTGESNQPQHF. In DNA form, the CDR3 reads TGTGCCAGCAGCCCGACAGGGGAAAGCAATCAGCCCCAGCATTTT.

The CDR3 bases are TGTGCCACCAGCAGAGATAGGAACAGGGCCCAGCCCCAGCATTTT. It yields the protein CATSRDRNRAQPQHF. The chain combines TRBV15 with TRBJ1-5, with D possibly TRBD1 on 6 matching bases. Germline lookup yields CDR1 LNHNV and CDR2 YYDKDF (reference sequence). The CDR3 runs 15 residues. V shed 0 bases and J shed 7 bases, with 13 bases lying between them.

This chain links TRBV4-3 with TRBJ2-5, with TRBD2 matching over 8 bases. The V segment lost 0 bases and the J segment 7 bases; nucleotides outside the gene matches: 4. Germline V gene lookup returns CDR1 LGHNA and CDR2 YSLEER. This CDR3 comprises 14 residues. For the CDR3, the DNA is TGCGCCAGCAGCCAAGATCGTCGGGGGGGGACCCAGTACTTC. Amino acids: CASSQDRRGGTQYF.

The CDR3 protein is CASSQLSSYEQYF. In nucleotides, the CDR3 is TGTGCCAGCAGCCAGCTTAGCTCCTACGAGCAGTACTTC. The chain recombines TRBV14 with TRBJ2-5; no clear D. The J call may be mistaken, given a closer DNA end match to TRBJ2-7. Germline V gene data show CDR1 as SGHDN and CDR2 as FVKESK. The CDR3 is 13 residues long.

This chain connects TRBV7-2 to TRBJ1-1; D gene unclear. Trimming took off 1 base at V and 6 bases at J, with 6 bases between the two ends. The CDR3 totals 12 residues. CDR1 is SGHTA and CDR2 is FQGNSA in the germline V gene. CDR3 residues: CASSLVFAEAFF. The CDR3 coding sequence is TGTGCCAGCAGCTTAGTCTTCGCTGAAGCTTTCTTT.